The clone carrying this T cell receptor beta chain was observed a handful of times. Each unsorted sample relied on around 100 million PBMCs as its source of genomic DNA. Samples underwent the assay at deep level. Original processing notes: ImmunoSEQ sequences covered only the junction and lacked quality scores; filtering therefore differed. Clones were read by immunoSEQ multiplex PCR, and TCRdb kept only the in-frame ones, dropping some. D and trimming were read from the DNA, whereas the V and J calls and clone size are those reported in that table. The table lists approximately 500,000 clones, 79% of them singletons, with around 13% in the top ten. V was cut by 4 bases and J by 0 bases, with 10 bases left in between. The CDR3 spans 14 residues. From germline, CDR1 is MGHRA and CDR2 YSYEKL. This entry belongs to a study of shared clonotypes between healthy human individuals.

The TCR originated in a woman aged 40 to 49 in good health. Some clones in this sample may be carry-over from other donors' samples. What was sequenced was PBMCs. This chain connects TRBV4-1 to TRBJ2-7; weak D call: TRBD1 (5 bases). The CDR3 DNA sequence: TGCGCCAGCAGCCGAGACGACAGCTCCTACGAGCAGTACTTC. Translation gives CASSRDDSSYEQYF.